The 8 T cell receptor beta chains below all came from one sample that was sequenced in a study of blood T cell repertoires in COVID-19. Only in-frame clones appear in the TCRdb table, and some are missing; sequencing was by immunoSEQ multiplex PCR. The sample records a few hundred thousand clones, around 83% being singletons. The sequencing input was PBMCs or T cells enriched from blood (not recorded which). The receptors were gathered from a woman between 45 and 65 years old who had been exposed to COVID-19.

This clone was seen a single time. The rearrangement links TRBV28 to TRBJ2-5; tentatively, D is TRBD2 (5 bases). Germline values: CDR1 MDHEN, CDR2 SYDVKM. Trimming removed 4 bases from V and 8 bases from J, with 17 bases in between. The CDR3 totals 14 residues. CDR3: CASSSLAPKETQYF. Written as DNA, the CDR3 is TGTGCCAGCAGTTCCCTAGCCCCCAAGGAAACCCAGTACTTC.

This clone was detected only once. This rearrangement joins TRBV29-1 to TRBJ2-7; 8 nucleotides agree with TRBD1. CDR1 SQVTM and CDR2 ANQGSEA come from the germline V gene. V shed 4 bases, J shed 2 bases, and the junction held 10 bases outside the gene matches. The CDR3 runs 15 residues. CDR3 in amino acids: CSVVPTQGAAYEQYF. The CDR3 bases are TGCAGCGTTGTACCGACTCAGGGGGCCGCCTACGAGCAGTACTTC.

This chain joins TRBV11-1 and TRBJ2-3; 7 nucleotides align to TRBD1. This CDR3 has 13 residues. Germline lookup yields CDR1 SGHAT and CDR2 FQDESV (reference sequence). V trimming: 4 bases; J trimming: 6 bases; junction bases outside the gene matches: 4. The CDR3 DNA reads TGTGCCAGCAGCTCCGACAGGGTGGATACGCAGTATTTT. As protein: CASSSDRVDTQYF.

This rearrangement joins TRBV7-2 to TRBJ1-5; 7 bases are shared with TRBD1. CDR1 is SGHTA and CDR2 is FQGNSA in the germline V gene. V dropped 3 bases and J dropped 8; count of bases not matched to a gene: 7. The CDR3 has 14 residues. The chain's CDR3 is CASSFGLGQKPQHF. CDR3 in DNA: TGTGCCAGCAGCTTCGGGCTGGGACAGAAGCCCCAGCATTTT.

CDR3 protein: CATSDTAGTGDTQYF. CDR3 sequence (DNA): TGTGCCACCAGCGATACAGCGGGGACCGGAGATACGCAGTATTTT. The J gene is TRBJ2-3, the V gene TRBV24-1, with 7 bases aligning to TRBD2. The CDR3 extends over 15 amino acids. The V gene end was trimmed by 7 bases and the J gene end by 5 bases; junction bases not matched to a gene: 11. Germline loops: CDR1 KGHDR, CDR2 SFDVKD.

The rearrangement uses TRBV6-6 and TRBJ1-2; a possible D gene is TRBD1 (5 bases). This CDR3 contains 15 residues. CDR1 is MNHNY and CDR2 is SVGAGI in the germline V gene (reference sequence). The V and J ends lost 7 bases and 12 bases respectively, with 27 bases between them. The CDR3 sequence is CASTSRSEGLRRNTF. The DNA for the CDR3 is TGTGCCAGCACCTCCCGCTCGGAGGGACTCCGGCGCAACACCTTC.

The rearrangement links TRBV7-2 to TRBJ1-2, with 7 positions matching TRBD1. From germline, CDR1 is SGHTA and CDR2 FQGNSA. The CDR3 has 14 amino acids. The V segment lost 3 bases and the J segment 7 bases; nucleotides outside the gene matches: 8. CDR3 loop: CASSLDNRGPGYTF. The CDR3 DNA sequence: TGTGCCAGCAGCTTGGACAACAGGGGACCTGGCTACACCTTC.

This chain joins TRBV5-1 and TRBJ2-7; 7 nucleotides align to TRBD1. V lost 4 bases, J lost 4 bases, and 11 bases stayed unmatched. This CDR3 contains 15 residues. The germline CDR1 and CDR2 sequences are SGHRS and YFSETQ. This CDR3 reads CASSLGDSSTYEQYF. CDR3 in DNA: TGCGCCAGCAGCCTAGGGGACAGCTCCACATACGAGCAGTACTTC.